These 27 T cell receptor beta chains came from one sample sequenced in a study of Ad26.COV2.S vaccination and SARS-CoV-2 variants. Sample treatment: some 19 received Ad26.COV2.S at low or high dose, single or two shots; 5 received placebo; per-sample allocation not given. Specimen acquisition occurred on day 63 following the initial vaccine or placebo injection. Here immunoSEQ multiplex PCR was the method, and the copy in TCRdb shows in-frame clones only, minus some. Of 450,000 to 550,000 clones listed, 75% to 90% were seen once; the top ten hold about 2.7%. Sequenced here: peripheral blood, sampled in a trial of Ad26.COV2.S vaccine versus placebo. The receptors come from a person aged 18-65 years who received the Ad26.COV2.S COVID-19 vaccine or a placebo.

V gene TRBV5-8 combines with J gene TRBJ2-3; 7 positions agree with TRBD2. The trim removed 2 bases at V and 1 base at J, leaving 1 base unmatched. Germline CDR1 reads SGHTS; CDR2 reads YDEGEE. The CDR3 runs 14 residues. CDR3 DNA: TGTGCCAGCAGCTTAAGCGGGGGCACAGATACGCAGTATTTT. Its translation is CASSLSGGTDTQYF.

The V call is TRBV6-1, the J call TRBJ1-1; tentative D call: TRBD1 (5 bases). Germline CDR1 and CDR2: MNHNS and SASEGT. The CDR3 totals 17 residues. V was pared by 0 bases and J by 5 bases, with 19 bases between. CDR3 protein: CASSEANWGSGGTEAFF. In DNA, the CDR3 is TGTGCCAGCAGTGAAGCGAACTGGGGCAGCGGTGGGACTGAAGCTTTCTTT.

The rearrangement links TRBV10-3 to TRBJ2-5; 7 bases line up with TRBD2. Trimming at V came to 6 bases and at J to 3 bases, leaving 13 bases not matched to a gene. This CDR3 has 16 amino acids. Germline CDR1 and CDR2: ENHRY and SYGVKD. CDR3 sequence reads: CAISSNVRLAEETQYF. In DNA form, the CDR3 reads TGTGCCATCAGCTCAAATGTCCGACTAGCTGAAGAGACCCAGTACTTC.

This sequence joins TRBV30 and TRBJ1-2, with 7 bases matching TRBD1. CDR1 and CDR2 from the germline V gene are GTSNPN and SVGIG (reference sequence). The CDR3 has 13 amino acids. The junction had 7 bases not matched to a gene; V was cut back by 2 bases and J by 7 bases. The CDR3 DNA sequence: TGTGCCTGGAGTAACGGACAGGTCTCTGGCTACACCTTC. This translates into CAWSNGQVSGYTF.

The J gene is TRBJ2-3, the V gene TRBV5-1, with 13 nucleotides matching TRBD2. The V gene end was trimmed by 2 bases and the J gene end by 2 bases; junction bases not matched to a gene: 2. The CDR3 has 16 residues. CDR1 and CDR2 from the germline V gene are SGHRS and YFSETQ. The CDR3 nucleotides read TGCGCCAGCAGCTTAGGGACTAGCGGGGACACAGATACGCAGTATTTT. It codes for CASSLGTSGDTDTQYF.

The rearrangement links TRBV28 to TRBJ1-2; TRBD1 is a possible D gene (6 bases). The V gene lost 5 bases and the J gene lost 4 bases, with 17 bases spanning the gap. This CDR3 contains 15 residues. In germline, CDR1 is MDHEN, CDR2 SYDVKM. For the CDR3, the DNA is TGTGCCAGCAGTCCGACCAACCCAGGGGCCTATGGCTACACCTTC. This gives the protein CASSPTNPGAYGYTF.

The chain has TRBV28 and TRBJ1-1; D call uncertain. V was trimmed by 1 base and J by 5 bases, leaving 14 bases between them. The CDR3 is made up of 15 amino acids. Germline V gene data show CDR1 as MDHEN and CDR2 as SYDVKM. The chain's CDR3 is CASSLLGYAGTEAFF. Written as DNA, the CDR3 is TGTGCCAGCAGTTTATTGGGTTATGCGGGGACTGAAGCTTTCTTT.

The V call is TRBV7-3, the J call TRBJ2-2, with unresolved D. The CDR3 runs to 14 residues. Germline CDR1 is SGHTA and CDR2 is FQGTGA. Trimming left V 5 bases short and J 4 bases short, with 11 bases between. The CDR3: CASSPLGRTGELFF. In DNA form, the CDR3 reads TGTGCCAGCAGCCCGCTAGGCCGCACCGGGGAGCTGTTTTTT.

A single count supports this clone. The chain is built from TRBV7-9 and TRBJ2-7, with 8 bases matching TRBD2. The length of the CDR3 is 13 residues. J was trimmed by 5 bases and V by 5 bases; bases with no gene match: 5. CDR1 and CDR2 (germline): SEHNR, FQNEAQ (reference sequence). CDR3 sequence (DNA): TGTGCCAGCAGCAAAGCGGGAGTCGACGAGCAGTACGTC. It specifies CASSKAGVDEQYV.

The V call is TRBV7-8, the J call TRBJ1-2, with D possibly TRBD1 on 5 matching bases. The germline V and J ends were trimmed by 5 bases and 4 bases, with 20 bases remaining between them. Germline loops: CDR1 SGHVS, CDR2 FQNEAQ. The CDR3 totals 16 residues. The CDR3 region has the DNA TGTGCCAGCAGCCCCAGGACCGGGGGAATCGGCTATGGCTACACCTTC. Encoded protein: CASSPRTGGIGYGYTF.

This clone was seen a single time. The V gene is TRBV19, the J gene TRBJ1-3; D remains unclear. Trimming took off 5 bases at V and 0 bases at J, with 8 bases between the two ends. This CDR3 has 14 residues. CDR1 and CDR2 from the germline V gene are LNHDA and SQIVND (reference sequence). DNA for the CDR3: TGTGCCAGTAGTTTCAGTAACTCTGGAAACACCATATATTTT. It encodes CASSFSNSGNTIYF. The full variable domain, in which reference TRBV19 and TRBJ1-3 provide the parts outside the CDR3, is DGGITQSPKYLFRKEGQNVTLSCEQNLNHDAMYWYRQDPGQGLRLIYYSQIVNDFQKGDIAEGYSVSREKKESFPLTVTSAQKNPTAFYLCASSFSNSGNTIYFGEGSWLTVV.

The rearrangement links TRBV6-5 to TRBJ2-3; either TRBD1 or TRBD2 may supply D (6 bases each). CDR1 and CDR2 (germline): MNHEY, SVGAGI. Trimming pared 11 bases from V and 2 bases from J, leaving 20 bases between. CDR3 length: 15 amino acids. Here the CDR3 DNA reads TGTGCCGCTCGAGGGGGGCAGGACAACACAGATACGCAGTATTTT. Residues: CAARGGQDNTDTQYF.

The table lists this clone with a count of one. The V call is TRBV28, the J call TRBJ1-6; 12 bases are a match to TRBD1. The germline V gene encodes CDR1 MDHEN and CDR2 SYDVKM. The CDR3 has 17 residues. The junction had 8 bases not matched to a gene; V was cut back by 1 base and J by 10 bases. The CDR3 coding sequence is TGTGCCAGCAGTTTATTGTCTTGGGGACAGGGGGCCTCACCCCTCCACTTT. The encoded protein is CASSLLSWGQGASPLHF.

The rearrangement links TRBV11-3 to TRBJ2-3; D unclear. Germline V gene sequence: CDR1 SGHNT, CDR2 YENEEA. The CDR3 runs 13 residues. The ends were cut back, 2 bases at V and 4 bases at J, with 7 bases in the middle. The CDR3 region is CASSLFLPDTQYF. CDR3 DNA sequence: TGTGCCAGCAGCTTATTCCTACCAGATACGCAGTATTTT.

The chain recombines TRBV5-5 with TRBJ1-3; TRBD1 is a possible D gene (6 bases). CDR1 is SGHKS, CDR2 YYEKEE, per germline (reference sequence). This CDR3 is built from 15 residues. The germline V and J ends were trimmed by 2 bases and 3 bases, with 12 bases remaining between them. The CDR3 nucleotides are TGTGCCAGCAGCTTTATTCCGGGACATGGAAACACCATATATTTT. It specifies CASSFIPGHGNTIYF.

The genes are TRBV18 and TRBJ1-4; possibly TRBD1 for D (5 bases). V was cut by 4 bases and J by 6 bases, with 15 bases left in between. The germline V gene has CDR1 KGHSH and CDR2 LQKENI. The CDR3 is made up of 15 amino acids. CDR3 loop: CASSLFRVGDEKLFF. The CDR3 region has the DNA TGTGCCAGCTCACTCTTCAGGGTAGGGGATGAAAAACTGTTTTTT.

The rearrangement joins TRBV6-5 to TRBJ2-7; unclear D gene. CDR3 length: 15 residues. Germline V CDR1 and CDR2: MNHEY, SVGAGI. Trimming shortened V by 5 bases and J by 3 bases, and 17 bases separated the two germline ends. The CDR3 sequence is CASSKSLWSNYEQYV. In nucleotides, the CDR3 is TGTGCCAGCAGTAAATCACTCTGGAGTAACTACGAGCAGTACGTC.

V and J are TRBV11-2 and TRBJ2-3, with a weak D call TRBD2 (5 bases). This CDR3 comprises 16 residues. Germline CDR1 reads SGHAT; CDR2 reads FQNNGV. Trimming stripped 3 bases from V and 0 bases from J, with 13 bases between. CDR3 protein: CASSFRMRGSTDTQYF. CDR3 coding DNA: TGTGCCAGCAGCTTTAGGATGCGAGGGAGCACAGATACGCAGTATTTT.

The chain has TRBV28 and TRBJ2-5, with TRBD2 matching over 11 bases. This CDR3 region has 14 residues. V lost 6 bases to trimming and J lost 5 bases; unmatched junction nucleotides: 5. Germline V gene sequence: CDR1 MDHEN, CDR2 SYDVKM. This CDR3 reads CASRASGGRETQYF. The CDR3 region has the DNA TGTGCCAGCAGGGCTAGCGGGGGGAGGGAGACCCAGTACTTC.

CDR3 nucleotides: TGTGCCAGCAGCTACCTACAGGTTAACACCGGGGAGCTGTTTTTT. It translates to CASSYLQVNTGELFF. The V gene is TRBV5-6, the J gene TRBJ2-2; D might be TRBD1 (5 bases). The CDR3 runs 15 residues. Per germline, CDR1 SGHDT and CDR2 YYEEEE. The germline V and J ends were trimmed by 3 bases and 2 bases, with 11 bases remaining between them.

The gene calls are TRBV27 and TRBJ2-1; D might be TRBD1 or TRBD2, each matching 6 bases. Germline CDR1 MNHEY, CDR2 SMNVEV (reference sequence). V was clipped by 6 bases and J by 5 bases, with 20 bases between them. The CDR3 length is 16 residues. CDR3 loop: CASSGASWGANNEQFF. CDR3 sequence (DNA): TGTGCCAGCAGCGGGGCGAGTTGGGGGGCGAACAATGAGCAGTTCTTC.

The chain recombines TRBV13 with TRBJ2-7; a possible D gene is TRBD1 (5 bases). Germline V gives CDR1 PRHDT, CDR2 FYEKMQ (reference sequence). With 3 bases removed from V and 0 bases from J, the gap between germline ends came to 15 bases. The CDR3 covers 16 residues. In nucleotides, the CDR3 is TGTGCCAGCAGCTTGGGGCCGGGCCTAGGCTCCTACGAGCAGTACTTC. Protein sequence: CASSLGPGLGSYEQYF.

V gene TRBV9 combines with J gene TRBJ1-2, with D unresolved. The CDR3 runs to 14 residues. The germline V gene has CDR1 SGDLS and CDR2 YYNGEE. The germline V and J ends were trimmed by 0 bases and 11 bases, with 17 bases remaining between them. Written as DNA, the CDR3 is TGTGCCAGCAGCGTAGACCCCGGCGGACGCGCGTACACCTTC. This gives the protein CASSVDPGGRAYTF.

J is TRBJ2-5 and V is TRBV21-1; TRBD2 is the table's D call, not checked against the DNA. TRBV21-1 counts as a pseudogene. CDR3 size: 14 residues. In DNA form, the CDR3 reads TGTGCCAGCACCTCGACGGACTCCAGGGAGACCCAGTACTTC. Amino acid sequence: CASTSTDSRETQYF.

This chain connects TRBV7-2 to TRBJ2-3; D remains ambiguous. This CDR3 is built from 14 residues. V lost 5 bases and J lost 0, with 9 bases in between. Germline lookup yields CDR1 SGHTA and CDR2 FQGNSA. CDR3 region: CASSQHVSTDTQYF. In nucleotides, the CDR3 is TGTGCCAGCAGCCAGCACGTTAGCACAGATACGCAGTATTTT.

The V gene is TRBV19, the J gene TRBJ2-4; D may match TRBD1 or TRBD2 (5 bases each). This CDR3 spans 15 amino acids. From germline, CDR1 is LNHDA and CDR2 SQIVND (reference sequence). Trimming cost V 9 bases and J 0 bases, with 15 bases left between them. This CDR3 reads CARRGPPLAKNIQYF. CDR3 nucleotides: TGTGCCAGGAGGGGTCCCCCTCTAGCCAAAAACATTCAGTACTTC.

CDR3 in amino acids: CASRIGLKETQYF. The CDR3 DNA is TGCGCCAGCAGGATTGGTCTCAAAGAGACCCAGTACTTC. The chain employs TRBV5-1 and TRBJ2-5; D not certain. CDR3 length: 13 residues. V lost 5 bases to trimming and J lost 3 bases, with 11 bases between them. CDR1 and CDR2 (germline): SGHRS, YFSETQ.